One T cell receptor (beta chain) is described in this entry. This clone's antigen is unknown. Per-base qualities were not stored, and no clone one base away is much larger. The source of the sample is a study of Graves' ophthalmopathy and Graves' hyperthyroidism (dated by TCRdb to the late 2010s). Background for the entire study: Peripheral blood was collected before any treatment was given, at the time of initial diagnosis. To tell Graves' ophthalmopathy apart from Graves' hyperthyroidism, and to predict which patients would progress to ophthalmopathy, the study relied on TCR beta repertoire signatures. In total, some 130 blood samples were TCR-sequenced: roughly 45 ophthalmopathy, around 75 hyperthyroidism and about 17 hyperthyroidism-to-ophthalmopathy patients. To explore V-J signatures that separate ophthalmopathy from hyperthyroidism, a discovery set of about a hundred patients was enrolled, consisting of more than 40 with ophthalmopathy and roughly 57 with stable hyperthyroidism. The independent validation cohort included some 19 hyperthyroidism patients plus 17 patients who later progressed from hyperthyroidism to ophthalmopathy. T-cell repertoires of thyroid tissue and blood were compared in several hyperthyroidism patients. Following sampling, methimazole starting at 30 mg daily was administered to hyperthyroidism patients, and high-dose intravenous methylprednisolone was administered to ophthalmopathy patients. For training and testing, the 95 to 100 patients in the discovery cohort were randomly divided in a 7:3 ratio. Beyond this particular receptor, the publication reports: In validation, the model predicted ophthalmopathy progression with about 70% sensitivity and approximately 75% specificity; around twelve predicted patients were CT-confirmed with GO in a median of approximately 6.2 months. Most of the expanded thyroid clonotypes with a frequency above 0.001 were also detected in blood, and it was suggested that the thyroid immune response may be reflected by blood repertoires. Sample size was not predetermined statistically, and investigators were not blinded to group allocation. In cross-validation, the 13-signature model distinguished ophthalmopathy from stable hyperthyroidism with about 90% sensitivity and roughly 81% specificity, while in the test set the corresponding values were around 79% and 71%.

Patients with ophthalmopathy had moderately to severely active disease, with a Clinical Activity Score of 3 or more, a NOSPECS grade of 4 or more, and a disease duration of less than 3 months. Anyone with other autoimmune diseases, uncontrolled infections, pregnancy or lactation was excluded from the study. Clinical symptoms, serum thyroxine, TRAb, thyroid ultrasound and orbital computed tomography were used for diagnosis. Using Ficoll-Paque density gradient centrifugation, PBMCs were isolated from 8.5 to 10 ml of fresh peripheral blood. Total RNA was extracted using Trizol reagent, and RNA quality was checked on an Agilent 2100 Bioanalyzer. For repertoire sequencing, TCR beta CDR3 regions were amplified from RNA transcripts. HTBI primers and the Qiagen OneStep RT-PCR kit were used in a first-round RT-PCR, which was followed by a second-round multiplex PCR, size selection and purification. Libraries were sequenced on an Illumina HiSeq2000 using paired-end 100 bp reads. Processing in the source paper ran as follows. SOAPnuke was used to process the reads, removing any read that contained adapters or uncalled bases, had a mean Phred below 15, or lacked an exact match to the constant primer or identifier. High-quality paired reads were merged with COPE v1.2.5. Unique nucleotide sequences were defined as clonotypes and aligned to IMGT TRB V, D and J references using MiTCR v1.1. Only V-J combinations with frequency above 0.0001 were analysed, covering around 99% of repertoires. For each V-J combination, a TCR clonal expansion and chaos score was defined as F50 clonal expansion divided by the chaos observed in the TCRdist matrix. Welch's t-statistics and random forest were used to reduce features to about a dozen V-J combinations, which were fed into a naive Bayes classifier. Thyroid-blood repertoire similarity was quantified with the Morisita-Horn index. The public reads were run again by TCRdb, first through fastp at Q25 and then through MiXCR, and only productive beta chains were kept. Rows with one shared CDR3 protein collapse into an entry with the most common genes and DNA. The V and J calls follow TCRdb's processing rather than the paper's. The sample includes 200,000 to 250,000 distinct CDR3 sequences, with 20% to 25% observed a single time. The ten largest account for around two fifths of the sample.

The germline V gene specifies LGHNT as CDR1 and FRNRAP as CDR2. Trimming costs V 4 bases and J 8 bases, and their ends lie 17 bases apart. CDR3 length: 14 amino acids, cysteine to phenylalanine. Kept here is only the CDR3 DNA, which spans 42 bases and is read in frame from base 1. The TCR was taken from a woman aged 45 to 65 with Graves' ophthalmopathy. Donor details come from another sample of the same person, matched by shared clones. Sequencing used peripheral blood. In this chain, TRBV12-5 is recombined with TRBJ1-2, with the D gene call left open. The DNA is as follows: TGTGCTAGTGGTTCTCCCCTTAGGGAATCCGGCTACACCTTC. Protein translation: CASGSPLRESGYTF.